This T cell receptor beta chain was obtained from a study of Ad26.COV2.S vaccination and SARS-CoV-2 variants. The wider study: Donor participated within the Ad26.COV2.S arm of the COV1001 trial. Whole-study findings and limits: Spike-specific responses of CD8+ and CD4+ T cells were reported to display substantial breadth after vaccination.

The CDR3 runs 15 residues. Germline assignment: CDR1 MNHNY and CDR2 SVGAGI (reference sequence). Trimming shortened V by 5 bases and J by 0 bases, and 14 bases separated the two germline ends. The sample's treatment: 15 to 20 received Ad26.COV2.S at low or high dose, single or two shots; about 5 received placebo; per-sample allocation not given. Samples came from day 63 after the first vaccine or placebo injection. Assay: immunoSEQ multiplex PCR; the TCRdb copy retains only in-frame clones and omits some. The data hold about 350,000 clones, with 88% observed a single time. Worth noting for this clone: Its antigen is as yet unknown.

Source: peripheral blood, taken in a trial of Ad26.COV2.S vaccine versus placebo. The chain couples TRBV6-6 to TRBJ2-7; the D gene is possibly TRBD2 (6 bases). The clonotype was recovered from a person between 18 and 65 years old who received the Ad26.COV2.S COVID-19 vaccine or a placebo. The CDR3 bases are TGTGCCAGCAGTCGCGGGGATGCGAGCTCCTACGAGCAGTACTTC. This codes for CASSRGDASSYEQYF.